This TCR beta chain was captured by sequencing in a study of blood T cell repertoires in COVID-19. V lost 2 bases and J lost 3; bases outside the gene matches: 7. The CDR3 has 18 amino acids. The germline CDR1 and CDR2 sequences are MGHRA and YSYEKL. Only in-frame clones appear in the TCRdb table, and some are missing; sequencing was by immunoSEQ multiplex PCR. The data show approximately 92,000 clones, just over 85% seen once. This clonotype was obtained from a woman in her sixties or seventies in a cohort sampled during active or convalescent COVID-19. Sequencing input: peripheral blood. The gene calls are TRBV4-1 and TRBJ2-4, with 13 bases fitting TRBD2. CDR3: CASSQPGLAGVGKNIQYF. The DNA of the CDR3 is TGCGCCAGCAGCCAACCCGGACTAGCGGGAGTCGGCAAAAACATTCAGTACTTC.